This entry lists 30 T cell receptor beta chains sequenced from one sample in a study of blood T cell repertoires in COVID-19. Assay: immunoSEQ multiplex PCR; the TCRdb copy retains only in-frame clones and omits some. The profile shows roughly 73,000 clones, approximately 86% of them singletons. The sample comprised peripheral blood. The source is a man between 65 and 85 years old with active COVID-19.

This chain links TRBV5-4 with TRBJ2-3; TRBD1 matches 10 bases. Germline V gene data show CDR1 as SGHNT and CDR2 as YYREEE (reference sequence). The CDR3 loop spans 16 amino acids. After removal of 4 bases from V and 4 bases from J, the junction contained 9 bases not matched to a gene. DNA of the CDR3: TGTGCCAGCAGCCTGAGGGACAGGGGTTCATCAGATACGCAGTATTTT. This sequence encodes CASSLRDRGSSDTQYF.

The table lists this clone with a few counts. The chain uses TRBV5-1 and TRBJ1-2, with TRBD1 as a possible D gene (6 bases). Trimming left V 1 base short and J 8 bases short, with 12 bases between. Per the germline V gene, CDR1 is SGHRS and CDR2 is YFSETQ. The CDR3 spans 13 residues. The CDR3 reads CASSLRAGAGYTF. The CDR3 DNA reads as TGCGCCAGCAGCTTGCGGGCAGGGGCGGGCTACACCTTC.

The chain combines TRBV24-1 with TRBJ2-2, with 7 bases lining up with TRBD2. Per germline, CDR1 KGHDR and CDR2 SFDVKD. V shed 8 bases, J shed 6 bases, and the junction held 2 bases outside the gene matches. The CDR3 length is 12 residues. As DNA, the CDR3 is TGTGCCACCACGGGGGGAGCCGGGGAGCTGTTTTTT. Translation gives CATTGGAGELFF.

The CDR3 DNA reads as TGTGCCAGCAGTTCCCCCTACACAGATACGCAGTATTTT. It specifies CASSSPYTDTQYF. The V gene is TRBV27, the J gene TRBJ2-3; D call uncertain. The CDR3 contains 13 residues. Germline CDR1 reads MNHEY; CDR2 reads SMNVEV (reference sequence). V was trimmed by 4 bases and J by 2 bases, leaving 7 bases between them.

The rearrangement links TRBV24-1 to TRBJ2-3; 9 positions match TRBD2. The V gene end was trimmed by 5 bases and the J gene end by 4 bases; junction bases not matched to a gene: 9. CDR3 size: 16 residues. Germline V lookup: CDR1 KGHDR, CDR2 SFDVKD. For the CDR3, the DNA is TGTGCCACCAGTGGGGGTGCGGGAGGGCCGCCAGATACGCAGTATTTT. It yields the protein CATSGGAGGPPDTQYF.

This chain uses TRBV13 with TRBJ1-2, with D uncertain. Trimming shortened V by 3 bases and J by 1 base, and 6 bases separated the two germline ends. CDR1 and CDR2 (germline): PRHDT, FYEKMQ (reference sequence). The CDR3 has 13 residues. The CDR3: CASSFRSNYGYTF. The CDR3 DNA sequence: TGTGCCAGCAGCTTCCGCAGTAACTATGGCTACACCTTC.

The chain uses TRBV28 and TRBJ2-7; D is possibly TRBD1 (6 bases). This CDR3 spans 19 amino acids. V lost 3 bases, J lost 0 bases, and 24 bases lay in between. The germline V gene has CDR1 MDHEN and CDR2 SYDVKM. Here the CDR3 DNA reads TGTGCCAGCAGTTTCCCTCTCAGGACAGCCACCCCCAGCTCCTACGAGCAGTACTTC. Its protein is CASSFPLRTATPSSYEQYF. Looking up the rest from reference TRBV28 and TRBJ2-7 gives the full variable domain: DVKVTQSSRYLVKRTGEKVFLECVQDMDHENMFWYRQDPGLGLRLIYFSYDVKMKEKGDIPEGYSVSREKKERFSLILESASTNQTSMYLCASSFPLRTATPSSYEQYFGPGTRLTVT.

The chain recombines TRBV11-2 with TRBJ2-7, with TRBD2 identical over 9 bases. With V trimmed by 5 bases and J by 0 bases, 8 bases remained unmatched. The germline CDR1 and CDR2 sequences are SGHAT and FQNNGV. The CDR3 runs 16 residues. The CDR3 here is CASSPGVSGSSYEQYF. The CDR3 DNA sequence: TGTGCCAGCAGCCCCGGGGTTAGCGGGAGCTCCTACGAGCAGTACTTC.

V is TRBV4-1 and J is TRBJ1-4; no firm D call. V shed 5 bases and J shed 2 bases, with 6 bases lying between them. Per germline, CDR1 MGHRA and CDR2 YSYEKL. CDR3 length: 13 amino acids. The CDR3 bases are TGCGCCAGCAGCGGAGAGACTAATGAAAAACTGTTTTTT. This encodes CASSGETNEKLFF.

The chain carries TRBV6-5 and TRBJ1-1, with D maybe TRBD1 (6 bases). Trimming pared 2 bases from V and 0 bases from J, leaving 13 bases between. The germline CDR1 and CDR2 sequences are MNHEY and SVGAGI. This CDR3 has 16 residues. The CDR3 bases are TGTGCCAGCAGTTACGGTGGGGGCCGCCTGAACACTGAAGCTTTCTTT. This sequence encodes CASSYGGGRLNTEAFF.

This clone has only one observation. The chain joins TRBV19 to TRBJ2-1; TRBD2 matches 7 bases. The V gene's germline CDR1 is LNHDA and CDR2 SQIVND (reference sequence). Trimming removed 7 bases from V and 7 bases from J; junction bases left unmatched: 16. The CDR3 consists of 16 residues. The CDR3 loop reads CASTPSGRRSVNEQFF. The CDR3 DNA reads as TGTGCCAGTACCCCCTCCGGGAGGCGCAGCGTGAATGAGCAGTTCTTC.

The chain employs TRBV4-1 and TRBJ1-5, with 7 bases fitting TRBD1. The germline V gene encodes CDR1 MGHRA and CDR2 YSYEKL. The CDR3 totals 15 residues. The junction had 10 bases not matched to a gene; V was cut back by 0 bases and J by 11 bases. The CDR3 sequence is CASSQDLRGQAAQHF. For the CDR3, the DNA is TGCGCCAGCAGCCAAGATTTAAGGGGGCAGGCGGCCCAGCATTTT.

The CDR3 DNA reads as TGTGCCAGCAGTTTGCAGGATTCCTACGAGCAGTACTTC. It codes for CASSLQDSYEQYF. The chain has TRBV28 and TRBJ2-7; D is uncertain. V was cut by 3 bases and J by 1 base, with 7 bases left in between. The CDR3 consists of 13 residues. Germline V gene lookup returns CDR1 MDHEN and CDR2 SYDVKM.

This chain connects TRBV9 to TRBJ2-7; 11 positions agree with TRBD2. Per germline, CDR1 SGDLS and CDR2 YYNGEE. With V trimmed by 3 bases and J by 7 bases, 9 bases remained unmatched. The CDR3 length is 15 residues. The CDR3 coding sequence is TGTGCCAGCAGCGAGGGGACTAGCGGCACGAGGGAGCAGTACTTC. Translating gives CASSEGTSGTREQYF. Complete variable domain (other parts from reference TRBV9 and TRBJ2-7): DSGVTQTPKHLITATGQRVTLRCSPRSGDLSVYWYQQSLDQGLQFLIQYYNGEERAKGNILERFSAQQFPDLHSELNLSSLELGDSALYFCASSEGTSGTREQYFGPGTRLTVT.

This chain uses TRBV5-5 with TRBJ2-3, with D tentatively TRBD2 (6 bases). Deletions cut 4 bases from V and 5 bases from J, with 17 bases between. The CDR3 consists of 15 residues. Germline V gene data show CDR1 as SGHKS and CDR2 as YYEKEE (reference sequence). The CDR3 coding sequence is TGTGCCAGCAGCACTGGGACCCCCGGGGGAGATACGCAGTATTTT. This encodes CASSTGTPGGDTQYF.

The chain recombines TRBV29-1 with TRBJ1-1, with TRBD1 as a possible D gene (6 bases). This CDR3 has 14 amino acids. CDR1 SQVTM and CDR2 ANQGSEA come from the germline V gene. The V gene lost 6 bases and the J gene lost 5 bases, with 19 bases spanning the gap. The CDR3 sequence is CSVQRGGRGTEAFF. In DNA, the CDR3 is TGCAGCGTCCAAAGGGGGGGGCGCGGGACTGAAGCTTTCTTT.

The CDR3 loop is CASSYSAQETQYF. CDR3 bases: TGTGCCAGCAGTTACTCGGCCCAAGAGACCCAGTACTTC. V and J are TRBV6-5 and TRBJ2-5; D is uncertain. The CDR3 is made up of 13 amino acids. In germline, CDR1 is MNHEY, CDR2 SVGAGI. The V end was cut by 0 bases, the J end by 1 base, with 3 bases between.

The chain is built from TRBV3-1 (or the pseudogene TRBV3-2) and TRBJ2-4, with a possible D match to TRBD2 (7 bases). V was trimmed by 7 bases and J by 5 bases, leaving 12 bases between them. Germline CDR1 and CDR2: LGHDT and YNNKEL (reference sequence). The CDR3 is made up of 13 amino acids. This chain's CDR3 is CASTRGGENIQYF. CDR3 coding DNA: TGTGCCAGCACACGAGGGGGGGAAAACATTCAGTACTTC.

The chain combines TRBV25-1 with TRBJ2-3; 7 bases fit TRBD1. The trim removed 4 bases at V and 3 bases at J, leaving 4 bases unmatched. Germline-derived CDR1 and CDR2 are MGHDK and SYGVNS. The CDR3 contains 14 residues. As DNA, the CDR3 is TGTGCCAGCAGTGCCAAGGACAGGACAGATACGCAGTATTTT. This gives the protein CASSAKDRTDTQYF.

The chain has TRBV18 and TRBJ2-5; D unresolved. Germline V gene sequence: CDR1 KGHSH, CDR2 LQKENI. The CDR3 has 13 amino acids. Trimming shortened V by 3 bases and J by 1 base, and 6 bases separated the two germline ends. The CDR3: CASSPGTQETQYF. DNA of the CDR3: TGTGCCAGCTCACCTGGCACCCAAGAGACCCAGTACTTC.

The chain uses TRBV7-2 and TRBJ2-7; possibly TRBD1 for D (6 bases). Between the trimmed V and J ends, which lost 5 bases and 0 bases, there was a span of 23 bases. The CDR3 is 18 residues long. Germline CDR1 and CDR2: SGHTA and FQGNSA. DNA for the CDR3: TGTGCCAGCAGCCGTCACAGGGACCTAGGAGTTGGCTCCTACGAGCAGTACTTC. Amino acid sequence: CASSRHRDLGVGSYEQYF.

The V call is TRBV7-9, the J call TRBJ1-2; D is perhaps TRBD1 (6 bases). CDR1 and CDR2 (germline): SEHNR, FQNEAQ (reference sequence). V lost 1 base and J 8 bases, leaving 17 bases between the germline ends. The CDR3 has 15 amino acids. As DNA, the CDR3 is TGTGCCAGCAGCTTAGGGGACACCCTCCTGGGGGGCTACACCTTC. Residues: CASSLGDTLLGGYTF.

This clone has only one observation. The rearrangement joins TRBV9 to TRBJ2-5; tentatively, D is TRBD2 (5 bases). The CDR3 is 13 amino acids. Looked up from germline, CDR1 is SGDLS and CDR2 is YYNGEE. Deletions cut 4 bases from V and 5 bases from J, with 12 bases between. The CDR3 region is CASSTRGGETQYF. The CDR3 region has the DNA TGTGCCAGCAGCACCCGGGGTGGGGAGACCCAGTACTTC.

The rearrangement uses TRBV3-1 (or the pseudogene TRBV3-2) and TRBJ1-1, with D uncertain. Germline assignment: CDR1 LGHDT and CDR2 YNNKEL (reference sequence). V dropped 6 bases and J dropped 1 base, with 9 bases sitting between them. The CDR3 runs 13 residues. CDR3 sequence (DNA): TGTGCCAGCAGGGGTCAGGCGAACACTGAAGCTTTCTTT. Encoded protein: CASRGQANTEAFF.

This clone was detected a few times. The rearrangement links TRBV6-5 to TRBJ2-2, with 8 bases fitting TRBD2. Trimming at V came to 1 base and at J to 6 bases, leaving 7 bases not matched to a gene. Germline V CDR1 and CDR2: MNHEY, SVGAGI. This CDR3 is 16 amino acids long. The CDR3 bases are TGTGCCAGCAGTTACTGGGTTGGACTAGCCTCCGGGGAGCTGTTTTTT. It encodes CASSYWVGLASGELFF.

The rearrangement links TRBV7-8 to TRBJ1-3; no firm D call. Trimming left V 2 bases short and J 0 bases short, with 5 bases between. Germline CDR1 reads SGHVS; CDR2 reads FQNEAQ. This CDR3 has 14 residues. The CDR3 nucleotides read TGTGCCAGCAGCTTACTCCTCTCTGGAAACACCATATATTTT. Amino acids: CASSLLLSGNTIYF.

In its sample, this clone was seen once. The chain carries TRBV11-3 and TRBJ2-1, with 13 positions matching TRBD2. Losses at the gene ends were 1 base for V and 4 bases for J; bases not matched to a gene: 1. The CDR3 has 16 residues. Looked up from germline, CDR1 is SGHNT and CDR2 is YENEEA. The CDR3 nucleotides read TGTGCCAGCAGCTTAGGGGGACTAGCGGGATACAATGAGCAGTTCTTC. Protein product: CASSLGGLAGYNEQFF.

The CDR3 is CASSQFTRSGQGAWYTEAFF. Here the CDR3 DNA reads TGCGCCAGCAGTCAATTCACAAGGTCGGGACAGGGGGCTTGGTACACTGAAGCTTTCTTT. This chain uses TRBV23-1 with TRBJ1-1; 12 bases are a match to TRBD1. TRBV23-1 is an open reading frame whose function is uncertain. The CDR3 sequence is 20 residues long. V lost 1 base and J lost 3; bases outside the gene matches: 15.

This sequence joins TRBV10-3 and TRBJ1-2; D gene uncertain. Per the germline V gene, CDR1 is ENHRY and CDR2 is SYGVKD. CDR3 length: 13 amino acids. V gave up 1 base and J gave up 7 bases, with 10 bases separating them. The CDR3 coding sequence is TGTGCCATCAGTGAGTTCCGGGGAGGTGGCTACACCTTC. Translated: CAISEFRGGGYTF.

This chain uses TRBV11-3 with TRBJ1-2; 7 nucleotides line up with TRBD1. V lost 8 bases to trimming and J lost 6 bases; unmatched junction nucleotides: 9. CDR1 and CDR2 from the germline V gene are SGHNT and YENEEA. The CDR3 is made up of 13 amino acids. Written as DNA, the CDR3 is TGTGCCAGCGGTGACAGGGAAGGCGATGGCTACACCTTC. Protein product: CASGDREGDGYTF.